The 22 T cell receptor beta chains listed next were all sequenced from one sample in a study of cytomegalovirus exposure and HLA in healthy donors. The study ran its PCR with 60 Vbeta and 13 Jbeta primers. The data were produced by immunoSEQ multiplex PCR, yet TCRdb's version contains in-frame clones alone and is incomplete. Of about 83,000 clones listed, about 81% are singletons. Sequencing input: PBMCs. The receptors come from a man aged 60 to 75 in good health and CMV-seronegative.

This clone was detected only a few times. This chain joins TRBV6-6 and TRBJ2-3; the match to TRBD2 covers 8 bases. Trimming removed 7 bases from V and 7 bases from J; junction bases left unmatched: 7. This CDR3 is built from 13 residues. The germline CDR1 and CDR2 sequences are MNHNY and SVGAGI (reference sequence). DNA for the CDR3: TGTGCCAGCATCTACGGGGGGGGGAATACGCAGTATTTT. The encoded protein is CASIYGGGNTQYF.

The CDR3 region is CASSFNNEQFF. For the CDR3, the DNA is TGTGCCAGCAGTTTTAACAATGAGCAGTTCTTC. This sequence joins TRBV28 and TRBJ2-1; D not certain. Germline V gene data show CDR1 as MDHEN and CDR2 as SYDVKM. The CDR3 has 11 amino acids. Trimming shortened V by 3 bases and J by 5 bases, and 2 bases separated the two germline ends.

V usage is TRBV10-3 and J usage is TRBJ2-7; tentatively, D is TRBD1 (5 bases). Germline values: CDR1 ENHRY, CDR2 SYGVKD. The CDR3 contains 12 residues. The V end was cut by 11 bases, the J end by 6 bases, with 17 bases between. In nucleotides, the CDR3 is TGTGCCCTTCGGACACCCTCGGGCGAGCAGTACTTC. Its protein product is CALRTPSGEQYF.

This chain links TRBV6-1 with TRBJ2-4; 8 nucleotides agree with TRBD2. The V gene end was trimmed by 2 bases and the J gene end by 1 base; junction bases not matched to a gene: 16. This CDR3 region has 20 residues. CDR1 and CDR2 (germline): MNHNS, SASEGT. The CDR3 protein is CASSEITVHGGGMAKNIQYF. DNA for the CDR3: TGTGCCAGCAGTGAAATAACCGTTCACGGGGGGGGCATGGCCAAAAACATTCAGTACTTC.

The chain is built from TRBV5-1 and TRBJ1-1; 9 bases line up with TRBD1. This CDR3 spans 16 amino acids. Losses at the gene ends were 2 bases for V and 5 bases for J; bases not matched to a gene: 10. Germline CDR1 reads SGHRS; CDR2 reads YFSETQ. The CDR3 region is CASSFGQGWTRTEAFF. Here the CDR3 DNA reads TGCGCCAGCAGCTTCGGACAGGGGTGGACGAGGACTGAAGCTTTCTTT.

This clone was counted only a few times. The chain uses TRBV2 and TRBJ1-4; D possibly corresponds to TRBD1 (5 bases). From germline, CDR1 is SNHLY and CDR2 FYNNEI. The CDR3 loop spans 14 amino acids. V lost 4 bases, J lost 6 bases, and 12 bases lay in between. The DNA of the CDR3 is TGTGCCAGCAGTGTGCTCGGGGGGGATGAAAAACTGTTTTTT. Its protein product is CASSVLGGDEKLFF.

The V gene is TRBV10-3, the J gene TRBJ2-2; TRBD2 matches at 15 bases. The CDR3 is 18 residues long. With 5 bases clipped from V and 7 bases from J, the junction kept 11 bases outside the gene matches. Germline assignment: CDR1 ENHRY and CDR2 SYGVKD. The CDR3 loop is CAISRAGTSGGRVGELFF. The CDR3 nucleotides are TGTGCCATCAGTCGAGCCGGGACTAGCGGGGGGAGAGTCGGGGAGCTGTTTTTT.

The gene calls are TRBV6-5 and TRBJ2-2; D is ambiguous. V dropped 2 bases and J dropped 11 bases, with 6 bases sitting between them. This CDR3 region has 11 residues. Germline V gene data show CDR1 as MNHEY and CDR2 as SVGAGI. The DNA of the CDR3 is TGTGCCAGCAGTTACATGTCAGAGCTGTTTTTT. Amino acids: CASSYMSELFF.

This chain links TRBV29-1 with TRBJ2-7, with 9 bases fitting TRBD1. With V trimmed by 6 bases and J by 5 bases, 11 bases remained unmatched. CDR1 and CDR2 (germline): SQVTM, ANQGSEA. The CDR3 is 14 residues long. The CDR3 loop is CSVHAGTGIHEQYF. The DNA of the CDR3 is TGCAGCGTCCACGCCGGGACAGGGATACACGAGCAGTACTTC.

CDR3 protein: CATSRGQGFGTQYF. The DNA for the CDR3 is TGTGCCACCAGCAGAGGACAGGGCTTTGGCACCCAGTACTTC. The chain couples TRBV15 to TRBJ2-5; 7 positions match TRBD1. V shed 1 base, J shed 8 bases, and the junction held 7 bases outside the gene matches. This CDR3 is 14 amino acids long. Germline CDR1 and CDR2: LNHNV and YYDKDF (reference sequence).

The chain recombines TRBV27 with TRBJ1-5; 9 nucleotides line up with TRBD1. The CDR3 is 14 residues long. The trim removed 5 bases at V and 7 bases at J, leaving 6 bases unmatched. Germline V gene sequence: CDR1 MNHEY, CDR2 SMNVEV (reference sequence). In nucleotides, the CDR3 is TGTGCCAGCAGTCCCGGGACAGGGAAACAGCCCCAGCATTTT. It is translated as CASSPGTGKQPQHF.

The CDR3 reads CASGTDVETQYF. The CDR3 nucleotides read TGTGCCAGCGGGACAGACGTGGAGACCCAGTACTTC. The chain is built from TRBV25-1 and TRBJ2-5, with 7 bases that match TRBD1. The V gene end was trimmed by 8 bases and the J gene end by 5 bases; junction bases not matched to a gene: 5. Germline CDR1 is MGHDK and CDR2 is SYGVNS. The CDR3 loop spans 12 amino acids.

V is TRBV6-1 and J is TRBJ1-4; TRBD1 is a possible D gene (6 bases). CDR1 MNHNS and CDR2 SASEGT come from the germline V gene. Between the trimmed V and J ends, which lost 0 bases and 10 bases, there was a span of 18 bases. CDR3 length: 16 residues. CDR3 sequence: CASSEAITGGGVKLFF. The CDR3 DNA sequence: TGTGCCAGCAGTGAAGCTATCACGGGGGGGGGCGTAAAACTGTTTTTT.

This chain connects TRBV4-1 to TRBJ2-3; 7 nucleotides line up with TRBD1. CDR3 size: 14 residues. Germline V gene data show CDR1 as MGHRA and CDR2 as YSYEKL. The J segment lost 2 bases and the V segment lost 4 bases, leaving 3 bases of the junction unmatched. The CDR3 nucleotides read TGCGCCAGCAGCCCAGGGACAGACACAGATACGCAGTATTTT. As protein: CASSPGTDTDTQYF.

This chain joins TRBV2 and TRBJ2-7; D not certain. CDR3 size: 12 residues. Germline V CDR1 and CDR2: SNHLY, FYNNEI. V dropped 0 bases and J dropped 3 bases, with 3 bases sitting between them. CDR3 sequence reads: CASSEANYEQYF. CDR3 DNA: TGTGCCAGCAGTGAAGCTAACTACGAGCAGTACTTC.

The rearrangement uses TRBV5-1 and TRBJ2-3, with 10 bases that match TRBD1. In germline, CDR1 is SGHRS, CDR2 YFSETQ. This CDR3 has 15 amino acids. Unmatched junction bases numbered 5, after V lost 1 base and J lost 6 bases. CDR3 sequence: CASSLRQGAGDTQYF. The CDR3 DNA follows: TGCGCCAGCAGCTTGCGACAGGGGGCAGGCGATACGCAGTATTTT.

Comments on this clone: The sample contains more than one DNA sequence encoding this CDR3. The chain has TRBV19 and TRBJ1-4, with D perhaps TRBD1 (5 bases). CDR1 LNHDA and CDR2 SQIVND come from the germline V gene (reference sequence). Trimming removed 3 bases from V and 3 bases from J, with 11 bases in between. This CDR3 is 15 amino acids long. Here the CDR3 DNA reads TGTGCCAGTAGTATGGGGCAGGGTGCTAATGAAAAACTGTTTTTT. It codes for CASSMGQGANEKLFF.

This clone has ten or more counts. The chain uses TRBV5-1 and TRBJ1-1; D is uncertain. Germline V lookup: CDR1 SGHRS, CDR2 YFSETQ. This CDR3 is built from 15 residues. V dropped 4 bases and J dropped 0 bases, with 13 bases sitting between them. The CDR3 coding sequence is TGCGCCAGCAGCCCCCTAGGAGGCATGAACACTGAAGCTTTCTTT. Protein product: CASSPLGGMNTEAFF.

This clone has a handful of counts. V and J are TRBV27 and TRBJ1-5, with 9 positions matching TRBD1. After removal of 5 bases from V and 7 bases from J, the junction contained 9 bases not matched to a gene. This CDR3 contains 15 residues. CDR1 and CDR2 from the germline V gene are MNHEY and SMNVEV (reference sequence). This CDR3 reads CASSPRTGVKQPQHF. The CDR3 DNA reads TGTGCCAGCAGTCCCCGGACAGGGGTCAAGCAGCCCCAGCATTTT.

This sequence joins TRBV6-1 and TRBJ2-7; TRBD2 matches at 7 bases. This CDR3 has 14 amino acids. The trim removed 4 bases at V and 6 bases at J, leaving 9 bases unmatched. Germline V gene data show CDR1 as MNHNS and CDR2 as SASEGT. The CDR3 protein is CASSAYGSSGEQYF. The CDR3 DNA sequence: TGTGCCAGCAGTGCCTACGGGTCTAGCGGCGAGCAGTACTTC.

The rearrangement uses TRBV11-3 and TRBJ1-2; tentative D call: TRBD1 (5 bases). Trimming left V 4 bases short and J 4 bases short, with 25 bases between. Germline V gives CDR1 SGHNT, CDR2 YENEEA. This CDR3 has 18 amino acids. CDR3 DNA: TGTGCCAGCAGCTCCTCCCCCGGCGGGGCGGTCCGATGCTATGGCTACACCTTC. Translating it yields CASSSSPGGAVRCYGYTF.

This clone was recorded only once. The V call is TRBV7-8, the J call TRBJ2-7; a possible D gene is TRBD2 (5 bases). Per germline, CDR1 SGHVS and CDR2 FQNEAQ. The V and J ends lost 6 bases and 2 bases respectively, with 11 bases between them. The CDR3 consists of 13 residues. The CDR3 loop reads CASRQAGTYEQYF. CDR3 nucleotides: TGTGCCAGCAGACAAGCCGGGACCTACGAGCAGTACTTC.